This passage covers 24 T cell receptor beta chains from one sample sequenced in a study of cytomegalovirus exposure and HLA in healthy donors. Researchers ran the PCR with 60 Vbeta and 13 Jbeta primers. The repertoire was sequenced with immunoSEQ multiplex PCR; TCRdb's copy has only in-frame clones and lacks some. The top ten clones hold approximately 6.3% of a sample with under 150,000 clones, roughly three quarters of them seen once. The sequenced sample consisted of PBMCs. These receptors were obtained from a woman aged 40 to 50 in good health and CMV-seropositive.

CDR3 sequence (DNA): TGCGCCAGCAGCTTGGGACTAGCGGGGGGCACAGATACGCAGTATTTT. This encodes CASSLGLAGGTDTQYF. This chain joins TRBV5-1 and TRBJ2-3; 12 bases agree with TRBD2. The CDR3 consists of 16 residues. The germline V gene has CDR1 SGHRS and CDR2 YFSETQ. V shed 0 bases and J 1 base; nucleotides not matched to a gene: 0.

The rearrangement uses TRBV29-1 and TRBJ1-4, with D unclear. The CDR3 loop spans 14 amino acids. CDR1 SQVTM and CDR2 ANQGSEA come from the germline V gene. V lost 4 bases and J 7 bases, leaving 16 bases between the germline ends. The CDR3 protein is CSVVGSPGGEKLFF. In DNA, the CDR3 is TGCAGCGTTGTTGGGTCTCCTGGAGGTGAAAAACTGTTTTTT.

Only one count was recorded for this clone. The V call is TRBV6-4, the J call TRBJ2-7; 12 positions match TRBD2. The CDR3 has 15 amino acids. Germline values: CDR1 MRHNA, CDR2 SNTAGT. J lost 6 bases, V lost 3 bases, and 6 bases had no gene match. CDR3 region: CASSETSGGLSEQYF. The CDR3 DNA is TGTGCCAGCAGTGAAACTAGCGGGGGGCTTAGCGAGCAGTACTTC.

The chain carries TRBV5-1 and TRBJ1-3; D perhaps matches TRBD1 (5 bases). Germline V gene lookup returns CDR1 SGHRS and CDR2 YFSETQ. V shed 5 bases and J shed 2 bases, with 17 bases lying between them. The CDR3 runs to 16 residues. The CDR3 reads CASSYTDRGPGNTIYF. As DNA, the CDR3 is TGCGCCAGCAGTTATACTGACAGAGGACCTGGAAACACCATATATTTT. Variable domain in full (rest from reference TRBV5-1 and TRBJ1-3): KAGVTQTPRYLIKTRGQQVTLSCSPISGHRSVSWYQQTPGQGLQFLFEYFSETQRNKGNFPGRFSGRQFSNSRSEMNVSTLELGDSALYLCASSYTDRGPGNTIYFGEGSWLTVV.

This rearrangement joins TRBV10-3 to TRBJ1-4; 8 nucleotides line up with TRBD1. V lost 6 bases and J lost 10; bases outside the gene matches: 10. Germline V CDR1 and CDR2: ENHRY, SYGVKD. The CDR3 covers 14 residues. The CDR3 region has the DNA TGTGCCATCAGCGAAGGACAGGGCTTCGGAAAACTGTTTTTT. Encoded protein: CAISEGQGFGKLFF.

In this sample, this clone turned up once. This chain connects TRBV2 to TRBJ1-1; D gene unclear. V shed 3 bases and J shed 1 base, with 9 bases lying between them. The CDR3 extends over 14 amino acids. The germline gives CDR1 SNHLY, CDR2 FYNNEI. This chain's CDR3 is CASSDEYSNTEAFF. The CDR3 DNA sequence: TGTGCCAGCAGTGATGAATACTCGAACACTGAAGCTTTCTTT.

The chain has TRBV5-4 and TRBJ1-1, with TRBD1 identical over 7 bases. The CDR3 is made up of 15 amino acids. Germline V gene data show CDR1 as SGHNT and CDR2 as YYREEE (reference sequence). V was pared by 0 bases and J by 8 bases, with 10 bases of the junction left unmatched. This CDR3 reads CASSLERATGTEAFF. The CDR3, as DNA: TGTGCCAGCAGCTTGGAGAGGGCGACAGGGACCGAAGCTTTCTTT.

The chain carries TRBV10-2 and TRBJ1-4, with TRBD1 matching over 12 bases. The germline gives CDR1 WSHSY, CDR2 SAAADI. The V segment lost 4 bases and the J segment 8 bases; nucleotides outside the gene matches: 5. The CDR3 contains 15 residues. The CDR3 sequence: CASSGGQGAQEKLFF. DNA for the CDR3: TGCGCCAGCAGTGGGGGACAGGGGGCTCAAGAAAAACTGTTTTTT.

This rearrangement joins TRBV6-1 to TRBJ1-4; no clear D. Germline CDR1 and CDR2: MNHNS and SASEGT. V lost 10 bases to trimming and J lost 0 bases, with 15 bases between them. This CDR3 has 15 amino acids. CDR3 amino acids: CATRGDGTTNEKLFF. In DNA form, the CDR3 reads TGTGCCACGCGGGGTGACGGGACAACTAATGAAAAACTGTTTTTT.

V and J are TRBV7-9 and TRBJ2-5; 12 positions match TRBD2. In germline, CDR1 is SEHNR, CDR2 FQNEAQ (reference sequence). The ends lost 4 bases at V and 5 bases at J; junction bases unmatched: 2. The CDR3 spans 14 residues. CDR3 bases: TGTGCCAGCAGCTCGGGACTAGCGGGTGAGACCCAGTACTTC. Protein product: CASSSGLAGETQYF.

The rearrangement uses TRBV7-3 and TRBJ2-7, with 11 bases lining up with TRBD2. This CDR3 is built from 15 residues. Unmatched junction bases numbered 4, after V lost 5 bases and J lost 1 base. Germline CDR1 and CDR2: SGHTA and FQGTGA. Written as DNA, the CDR3 is TGTGCCAGCAGCACCGCTAGCGGGGGGTCCTACGAGCAGTACTTC. Translating it yields CASSTASGGSYEQYF. Full variable domain (remainder filled in from reference TRBV7-3 and TRBJ2-7): GAGVSQTPSNKVTEKGKYVELRCDPISGHTALYWYRQSLGQGPEFLIYFQGTGAADDSGLPNDRFFAVRPEGSVSTLKIQRTERGDSAVYLCASSTASGGSYEQYFGPGTRLTVT.

The genes are TRBV11-2 and TRBJ2-7, with TRBD2 as a possible D gene (7 bases). The germline CDR1 and CDR2 sequences are SGHAT and FQNNGV. Trimming shortened V by 2 bases and J by 6 bases, and 14 bases separated the two germline ends. The CDR3 has 14 residues. In DNA form, the CDR3 reads TGTGCCAGCAGCTTAAGGAGGGGGGGCACCGAGCAGTACTTC. It codes for CASSLRRGGTEQYF. The full variable domain, rest sourced from reference TRBV11-2 and TRBJ2-7, is EAGVAQSPRYKIIEKRQSVAFWCNPISGHATLYWYQQILGQGPKLLIQFQNNGVVDDSQLPKDRFSAERLKGVDSTLKIQPAKLEDSAVYLCASSLRRGGTEQYFGPGTRLTVT.

The table lists this clone with a count of one. Here the CDR3 reads CASIPTTAVNTEAFF. Here the CDR3 DNA reads TGTGCCAGCATCCCAACAACCGCCGTGAACACTGAAGCTTTCTTT. The chain employs TRBV6-5 and TRBJ1-1, with no clear D. The CDR3 length is 15 residues. CDR1 and CDR2 (germline): MNHEY, SVGAGI. Trimming pared 7 bases from V and 0 bases from J, leaving 15 bases between.

V usage is TRBV7-9 and J usage is TRBJ1-2; unclear D gene. In germline, CDR1 is SEHNR, CDR2 FQNEAQ (reference sequence). CDR3 length: 12 residues. V lost 7 bases, J lost 10 bases, and 16 bases lay in between. Here the CDR3 reads CASTQEAGVYTF. The DNA for the CDR3 is TGTGCCAGCACCCAGGAGGCCGGTGTCTACACCTTC.

The gene calls are TRBV9 and TRBJ1-5; D unresolved. Trimming took off 2 bases at V and 2 bases at J, with 5 bases between the two ends. The germline V gene encodes CDR1 SGDLS and CDR2 YYNGEE. The CDR3 covers 13 residues. The CDR3 reads CASSVSGNQPQHF. The CDR3 nucleotides are TGTGCCAGCAGCGTTTCGGGCAATCAGCCCCAGCATTTT.

As DNA, the CDR3 is TGTGCCAGCAGCCCTACAGGGGGCACAGATACGCAGTATTTT. Translation gives CASSPTGGTDTQYF. This sequence joins TRBV7-9 and TRBJ2-3, with TRBD1 matching 7 bases. The CDR3 loop spans 14 amino acids. The V gene's germline CDR1 is SEHNR and CDR2 FQNEAQ (reference sequence). V shed 5 bases and J 1 base; nucleotides not matched to a gene: 3.

CDR3 coding DNA: TGTGCCAGCGCTTGGATCGGACTGGACGAGCAGTACTTC. Protein: CASAWIGLDEQYF. This chain joins TRBV7-9 and TRBJ2-7, with D perhaps TRBD2 (5 bases). The CDR3 has 13 residues. V lost 8 bases and J 5 bases, leaving 16 bases between the germline ends. Germline loops: CDR1 SEHNR, CDR2 FQNEAQ (reference sequence).

The CDR3 DNA follows: TGCGCCAGCAGCTTGGAACCGGGACTGGCGGGTTCCTACGAGCAGTACTTC. Translation gives CASSLEPGLAGSYEQYF. J is TRBJ2-7 and V is TRBV5-1; possibly TRBD2 for D (6 bases). CDR1 is SGHRS and CDR2 is YFSETQ in the germline V gene. CDR3 size: 17 residues. V was pared by 0 bases and J by 1 base, with 17 bases between.

For this clone: One end of the junction is discordant with germline, which a read error may explain. The V call is TRBV25-1, the J call TRBJ1-3, with no clear D. Germline V CDR1 and CDR2: MGHDK, SYGVNS. The CDR3 length is 15 residues. CDR3 protein: CASSQVEGSGNAIYF. The CDR3 nucleotides are TGTGCCAGCAGCCAAGTGGAGGGTTCTGGAAACGCCATATATTTT.

This clone was picked up a small number of times. V and J are TRBV28 and TRBJ1-1; TRBD1 might be the D (5 bases). The CDR3 covers 14 residues. Germline assignment: CDR1 MDHEN and CDR2 SYDVKM. The V gene lost 4 bases and the J gene lost 1 base, with 10 bases spanning the gap. The CDR3 region is CASSYLRGNTEAFF. The CDR3 DNA reads TGTGCCAGCAGTTACCTTAGGGGGAACACTGAAGCTTTCTTT.

V and J are TRBV28 and TRBJ2-2, with 7 positions matching TRBD1. The CDR3 consists of 13 residues. Trimming removed 3 bases from V and 8 bases from J; junction bases left unmatched: 3. The germline gives CDR1 MDHEN, CDR2 SYDVKM. CDR3 bases: TGTGCCAGCAGTTTGACAGGGTCTGGGGAGCTGTTTTTT. Translated: CASSLTGSGELFF.

This sequence joins TRBV5-1 and TRBJ1-6; no firm D call. Germline V gene data show CDR1 as SGHRS and CDR2 as YFSETQ. This CDR3 has 13 amino acids. V lost 2 bases and J lost 8, with 8 bases in between. This CDR3 is CASSFEADSPLHF. The CDR3 DNA follows: TGCGCCAGCAGCTTCGAGGCGGATTCACCCCTCCACTTT.

The V and J genes are TRBV19 and TRBJ2-2; a weak D match, TRBD1 (6 bases). In germline, CDR1 is LNHDA, CDR2 SQIVND (reference sequence). Deletions cut 4 bases from V and 8 bases from J, with 17 bases between. The CDR3 covers 15 residues. CDR3 loop: CASSTPYRVLGELFF. CDR3 sequence (DNA): TGTGCCAGTAGTACTCCCTACAGGGTTTTAGGGGAGCTGTTTTTT.

The chain couples TRBV6-1 to TRBJ2-7, with 9 positions matching TRBD1. V lost 6 bases and J lost 1; bases outside the gene matches: 4. This CDR3 is built from 14 residues. CDR1 is MNHNS, CDR2 SASEGT, per germline. CDR3 coding DNA: TGTGCCAGCAGCGGACAGGGGTGGTCCTACGAGCAGTACTTC. Amino acid sequence: CASSGQGWSYEQYF.